The 5 T cell receptor beta chains below come from one sample, sequenced in a study of blood T cells in healthy people across ages. A sample-barcoded 5' primer and a J-beta primer mix were used in a second PCR of about 6 to 12 cycles. TCRdb itself ran the 5' RACE reads through MiXCR, one entry per CDR3 protein. The data hold over a million distinct CDR3 sequences, with roughly 43% observed a single time. Sequencing was done on a sample of blood. All receptors derive from a woman aged 18-29 years in good health.

This rearrangement joins TRBV6-5 to TRBJ1-2; TRBD1 matches 9 bases. V shed 8 bases and J 0 bases; nucleotides not matched to a gene: 4. The V gene's germline CDR1 is MNHEY and CDR2 SVGAGI. This CDR3 region has 14 residues. The CDR3 DNA is TGTGCCAGCTTTGGACAGGGGACTAACTATGGCTACACCTTC. It codes for CASFGQGTNYGYTF.

The V call is TRBV6-1, the J call TRBJ1-1; 9 nucleotides match TRBD1. The CDR3 spans 14 residues. J was trimmed by 5 bases and V by 1 base; bases with no gene match: 2. CDR1 is MNHNS, CDR2 SASEGT, per germline. For the CDR3, the DNA is TGTGCCAGCAGTGAAGGACAGGGGGAGACTGAAGCTTTCTTT. Amino acids: CASSEGQGETEAFF.

This chain joins TRBV15 and TRBJ1-5; D is uncertain. V was shortened by 1 base and J by 1 base, with 11 bases between the two germline ends. This CDR3 comprises 16 residues. CDR1 is LNHNV, CDR2 YYDKDF, per germline (reference sequence). The CDR3 sequence is CATSRGPGRSNQPQHF. CDR3 bases: TGTGCCACCAGCAGAGGACCAGGACGCAGCAATCAGCCCCAGCATTTT. The variable domain in full, completed from reference TRBV15 and TRBJ1-5, reads DAMVIQNPRYQVTQFGKPVTLSCSQTLNHNVMYWYQQKSSQAPKLLFHYYDKDFNNEADTPDNFQSRRPNTSFCFLDIRSPGLGDTAMYLCATSRGPGRSNQPQHFGDGTRLSIL.

The chain combines TRBV25-1 with TRBJ1-1; D unclear. The CDR3 sequence is 14 residues long. CDR1 is MGHDK, CDR2 SYGVNS, per germline. With 2 bases removed from V and 11 bases from J, the gap between germline ends came to 18 bases. The chain's CDR3 is CASSEHSQSTVAFF. DNA of the CDR3: TGTGCCAGCAGTGAACATAGCCAATCCACCGTGGCTTTCTTT.

The gene calls are TRBV3-1 and TRBJ2-7; D ambiguous. The CDR3 is 15 residues long. CDR1 and CDR2 from the germline V gene are LGHDT and YNNKEL (reference sequence). V was cut by 3 bases and J by 0 bases, with 12 bases left in between. The CDR3 loop is CASSHDSGSSYEQYF. CDR3 in DNA: TGTGCCAGCAGCCACGATAGTGGCAGCTCCTACGAGCAGTACTTC.